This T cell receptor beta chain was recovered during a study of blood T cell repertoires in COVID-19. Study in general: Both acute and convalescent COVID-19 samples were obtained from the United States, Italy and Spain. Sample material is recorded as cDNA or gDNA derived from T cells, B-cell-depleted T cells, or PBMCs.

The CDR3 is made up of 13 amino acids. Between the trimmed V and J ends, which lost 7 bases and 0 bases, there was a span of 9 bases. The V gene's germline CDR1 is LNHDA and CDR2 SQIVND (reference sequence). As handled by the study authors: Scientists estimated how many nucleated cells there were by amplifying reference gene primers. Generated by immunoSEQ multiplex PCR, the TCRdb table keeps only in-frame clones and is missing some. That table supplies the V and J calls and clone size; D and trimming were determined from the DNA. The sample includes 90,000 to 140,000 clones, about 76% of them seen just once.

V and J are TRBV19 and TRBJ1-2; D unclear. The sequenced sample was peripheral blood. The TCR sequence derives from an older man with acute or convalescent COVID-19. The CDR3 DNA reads TGTGCCAGTACTAAGAGAGCTAACTATGGCTACACCTTC. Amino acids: CASTKRANYGYTF.